This T cell receptor beta chain was found in a study of read filtering for tumor transcriptome and immune sequencing. Across the whole study: TCR-mapped reads were about 3.5 to 10.27 million with IR-seq versus roughly 75 to 1,400 with RNA-seq.

This clonotype was observed many times. Its matching antigen is unknown. Germline V gives CDR1 DFQATT, CDR2 SNEGSKA (reference sequence). The CDR3 sequence is 15 residues long. Deletions cut 2 bases from V and 2 bases from J, with 10 bases between. Study results and limitations: Sorted CD138-negative bone marrow cells were not purified T cells. Approximately 80% of IR-seq clonotypes had one read, totaling about 3.5% of reads; RNA-seq: around 70% and 40%. RNA-seq captured clonotypes less deeply and reliably than IR-seq.

From roughly 390 ng of RNA, a library with molecular barcoded alpha/delta and beta/gamma adaptors was made. TCRdb re-called the reads with MiXCR, one entry per CDR3 protein. The data contain about 130,000 distinct CDR3 sequences, over 10% of them seen just once; the ten biggest clones take up 8% to 13%. The sequenced sample consisted of a population of CD138-negative cells sorted from bone marrow. The rearrangement uses TRBV20-1 and TRBJ1-6; possible D gene TRBD1, 6 bases. The sequence was obtained from a donor at least 40 years old with multiple myeloma. CDR3: CSARRGAAYNSPLHF. CDR3 sequence (DNA): TGCAGTGCTAGACGGGGGGCGGCCTATAATTCACCCCTCCACTTT.